This paragraph reports one T cell receptor beta chain. The repertoire was sequenced with immunoSEQ multiplex PCR; TCRdb's copy has only in-frame clones and lacks some. The data hold 200,000 to 300,000 clones, with around nine tenths observed a single time. This specimen comes from a study of blood T cell repertoires in COVID-19. V lost 5 bases and J lost 6; bases outside the gene matches: 6. This CDR3 comprises 14 residues. Germline assignment: CDR1 SGHTA and CDR2 FQGNSA. The TCR comes from a woman in her 70s with active or convalescent COVID-19. This rearrangement joins TRBV7-2 to TRBJ1-5, with 8 positions matching TRBD1. Material for sequencing was peripheral blood. The CDR3 sequence is CASSPTGESQPQHF. The DNA of the CDR3 is TGTGCCAGCAGCCCGACAGGGGAGAGTCAGCCCCAGCATTTT.